The next 16 T cell receptor beta chains were all read from a single sample in a study of blood T cell repertoires in COVID-19. Assay: immunoSEQ multiplex PCR; the TCRdb copy retains only in-frame clones and omits some. The repertoire has 250,000 to 400,000 clones, roughly 90% of them found once; the top ten carry under 3.5%. Sequences were obtained from peripheral blood. These receptors were obtained from a woman in her 30s with COVID-19, enrolled during active disease.

The rearrangement joins TRBV7-2 to TRBJ1-5, with a weak D call TRBD1 (6 bases). CDR3 size: 14 residues. Per germline, CDR1 SGHTA and CDR2 FQGNSA. Deletions cut 3 bases from V and 5 bases from J, with 11 bases between. CDR3 region: CASSFAGAHQPQHF. CDR3 nucleotide sequence: TGTGCCAGCAGCTTTGCAGGGGCCCATCAGCCCCAGCATTTT.

This clone has only one observation. The V and J genes are TRBV5-1 and TRBJ2-1; 14 nucleotides agree with TRBD2. CDR1 is SGHRS and CDR2 is YFSETQ in the germline V gene. The CDR3 is 15 amino acids. V lost 5 bases and J lost 6; bases outside the gene matches: 4. The CDR3 nucleotides are TGCGCCAGCAGGTTGACTAGCGGGAGGGCCAATGAGCAGTTCTTC. It yields the protein CASRLTSGRANEQFF. Based on the CDR3 plus reference TRBV5-1 and TRBJ2-1, the full variable domain is KAGVTQTPRYLIKTRGQQVTLSCSPISGHRSVSWYQQTPGQGLQFLFEYFSETQRNKGNFPGRFSGRQFSNSRSEMNVSTLELGDSALYLCASRLTSGRANEQFFGPGTRLTVL.

The chain couples TRBV9 to TRBJ2-3; 7 bases are shared with TRBD1. This CDR3 is built from 15 residues. Trimming removed 3 bases from V and 2 bases from J; junction bases left unmatched: 6. Germline V lookup: CDR1 SGDLS, CDR2 YYNGEE. The CDR3 DNA reads as TGTGCCAGCAGCGGAGGGGGCGGCTTCACAGATACGCAGTATTTT. As protein: CASSGGGGFTDTQYF. The full variable domain, in which reference TRBV9 and TRBJ2-3 provide the parts outside the CDR3, is DSGVTQTPKHLITATGQRVTLRCSPRSGDLSVYWYQQSLDQGLQFLIQYYNGEERAKGNILERFSAQQFPDLHSELNLSSLELGDSALYFCASSGGGGFTDTQYFGPGTRLTVL.

The chain links TRBV3-1 (or the pseudogene TRBV3-2) to TRBJ1-5; D may be TRBD1 (5 bases). Germline V gene sequence: CDR1 LGHDT, CDR2 YNNKEL (reference sequence). V lost 1 base, J lost 2 bases, and 12 bases lay in between. The CDR3 runs 16 residues. CDR3 nucleotides: TGTGCCAGCAGCCAAGGCGGGGGTCTTGGCAATCAGCCCCAGCATTTT. Translating it yields CASSQGGGLGNQPQHF.

The chain uses TRBV7-2 and TRBJ2-7, with TRBD2 matching 9 bases. V lost 2 bases and J lost 4; bases outside the gene matches: 6. CDR1 is SGHTA and CDR2 is FQGNSA in the germline V gene. This CDR3 contains 15 residues. The CDR3 coding sequence is TGTGCCAGCAGCTTAATCCCGACTAGCGGTTACGAGCAGTACTTC. It encodes CASSLIPTSGYEQYF.

The V and J genes are TRBV15 and TRBJ2-3; D uncertain. The V end was cut by 0 bases, the J end by 3 bases, with 4 bases between. The CDR3 length is 13 residues. Germline V lookup: CDR1 LNHNV, CDR2 YYDKDF (reference sequence). The CDR3 sequence is CATSRDLTDTQYF. The CDR3 nucleotides are TGTGCCACCAGCAGAGACCTAACAGATACGCAGTATTTT.

CDR3 sequence: CASSQDAASGSYEQYF. CDR3 bases: TGTGCCAGCAGCCAAGATGCGGCTAGCGGGAGTTACGAGCAGTACTTC. This chain uses TRBV4-2 with TRBJ2-7; 10 bases line up with TRBD2. The J segment lost 4 bases and the V segment lost 0 bases, leaving 6 bases of the junction unmatched. Per germline, CDR1 LGHNA and CDR2 YNFKEQ. The length of the CDR3 is 16 residues.

This chain connects TRBV2 to TRBJ1-6, with 7 bases fitting TRBD1. The J segment lost 7 bases and the V segment lost 8 bases, leaving 8 bases of the junction unmatched. The CDR3 length is 14 residues. CDR1 and CDR2 (germline): SNHLY, FYNNEI. CDR3 nucleotide sequence: TGTGCCAGCCATCCGGGACAGCCCAATTCACCCCTCCACTTT. This sequence encodes CASHPGQPNSPLHF. The entire variable domain, with the rest obtained from reference TRBV2 and TRBJ1-6, is as follows: EPEVTQTPSHQVTQMGQEVILRCVPISNHLYFYWYRQILGQKVEFLVSFYNNEISEKSEIFDDQFSVERPDGSNFTLKIRSTKLEDSAMYFCASHPGQPNSPLHFGNGTRLTVT.

The rearrangement uses TRBV30 and TRBJ2-3; the match to TRBD2 covers 7 bases. The V gene's germline CDR1 is GTSNPN and CDR2 SVGIG (reference sequence). The junction had 8 bases not matched to a gene; V was cut back by 2 bases and J by 0 bases. The CDR3 length is 16 residues. The CDR3 reads CAWSSYLAASTDTQYF. The CDR3 nucleotides read TGTGCCTGGAGTTCCTATCTAGCGGCTAGCACAGATACGCAGTATTTT.

This chain uses TRBV11-2 with TRBJ1-2; no firm D call. From germline, CDR1 is SGHAT and CDR2 FQNNGV. Between the trimmed V and J ends, which lost 0 bases and 5 bases, there was a span of 13 bases. The CDR3 has 15 amino acids. CDR3: CASSLDRTVDYGYTF. DNA of the CDR3: TGTGCCAGCAGCTTAGATCGAACAGTCGATTATGGCTACACCTTC.

The chain's CDR3 is CASNSIVEKLFF. The CDR3, as DNA: TGTGCCAGCAACAGTATTGTGGAAAAACTGTTTTTT. The chain has TRBV2 and TRBJ1-4; D not resolved. The germline gives CDR1 SNHLY, CDR2 FYNNEI. Trimming pared 7 bases from V and 8 bases from J, leaving 11 bases between. The CDR3 loop spans 12 amino acids. The complete variable domain, with remaining parts taken from reference TRBV2 and TRBJ1-4, reads EPEVTQTPSHQVTQMGQEVILRCVPISNHLYFYWYRQILGQKVEFLVSFYNNEISEKSEIFDDQFSVERPDGSNFTLKIRSTKLEDSAMYFCASNSIVEKLFFGSGTQLSVL.

The CDR3: CASSYIMTGELFF. Here the CDR3 DNA reads TGTGCCAGCAGTTACATCATGACCGGGGAGCTGTTTTTT. The V and J genes are TRBV6-2 or TRBV6-3 and TRBJ2-2; no firm D call. Trimming took 2 bases from V and 5 from J, leaving 6 bases between them. Germline CDR1 MNHEY, CDR2 SVGEGT. The CDR3 contains 13 residues.

As for this clone: This specimen includes other DNA sequences encoding the same CDR3. This chain joins TRBV6-5 and TRBJ1-1; perhaps TRBD1 as D (5 bases). The V and J ends lost 0 bases and 1 base respectively, with 9 bases between them. Germline lookup yields CDR1 MNHEY and CDR2 SVGAGI. The CDR3 runs to 15 residues. The CDR3 DNA sequence: TGTGCCAGCAGTTACTCGACAGACCCGAACACTGAAGCTTTCTTT. Protein: CASSYSTDPNTEAFF.

CDR3 DNA sequence: TGTGCCAGCAGCCTCGAACCGGGGTTCAAACTGTTTTTT. Residues: CASSLEPGFKLFF. The rearrangement uses TRBV5-6 and TRBJ1-4; D remains ambiguous. V was clipped by 4 bases and J by 11 bases, with 15 bases between them. Germline loops: CDR1 SGHDT, CDR2 YYEEEE. The CDR3 consists of 13 residues.

This clone was seen a single time. The rearrangement joins TRBV28 to TRBJ2-1; 7 nucleotides line up with TRBD2. Losses at the gene ends were 2 bases for V and 6 bases for J; bases not matched to a gene: 13. The CDR3 runs 17 residues. Per germline, CDR1 MDHEN and CDR2 SYDVKM. The CDR3 sequence is CASSLGERGRSRNEQFF. The CDR3 DNA follows: TGTGCCAGCAGTTTAGGGGAGCGCGGGAGATCCCGCAATGAGCAGTTCTTC.

The V gene is TRBV7-9, the J gene TRBJ1-6; 8 bases map to TRBD1. This CDR3 has 13 residues. Trimming took 6 bases from V and 10 from J; bases not matched to a gene: 5. Germline CDR1 reads SEHNR; CDR2 reads FQNEAQ (reference sequence). The CDR3 region is CASRSTGESPLHF. CDR3 sequence (DNA): TGTGCCAGCAGATCGACAGGGGAATCACCCCTCCACTTT. The variable domain in full, with the rest retrieved from reference TRBV7-9 and TRBJ1-6, is DTGVSQNPRHKITKRGQNVTFRCDPISEHNRLYWYRQTLGQGPEFLTYFQNEAQLEKSRLLSDRFSAERPKGSFSTLEIQRTEQGDSAMYLCASRSTGESPLHFGNGTRLTVT.